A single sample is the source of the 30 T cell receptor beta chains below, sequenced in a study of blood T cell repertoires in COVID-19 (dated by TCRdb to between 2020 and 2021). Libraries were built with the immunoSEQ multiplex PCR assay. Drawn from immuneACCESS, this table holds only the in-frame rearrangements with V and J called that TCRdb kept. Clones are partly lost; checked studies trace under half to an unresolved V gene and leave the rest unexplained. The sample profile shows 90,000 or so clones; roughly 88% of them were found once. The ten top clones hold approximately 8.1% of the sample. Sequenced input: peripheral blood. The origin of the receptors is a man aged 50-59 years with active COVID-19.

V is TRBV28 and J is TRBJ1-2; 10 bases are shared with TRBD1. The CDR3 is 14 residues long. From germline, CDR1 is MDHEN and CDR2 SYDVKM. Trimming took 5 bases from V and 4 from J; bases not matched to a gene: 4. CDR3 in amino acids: CASSPGQGTYGYTF. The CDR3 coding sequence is TGTGCCAGCAGTCCGGGACAGGGGACCTATGGCTACACCTTC.

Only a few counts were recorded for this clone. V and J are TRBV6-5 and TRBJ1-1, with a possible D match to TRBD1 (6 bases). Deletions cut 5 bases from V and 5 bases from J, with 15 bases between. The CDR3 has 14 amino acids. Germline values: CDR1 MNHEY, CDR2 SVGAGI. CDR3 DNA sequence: TGTGCCAGCAGTAAGGACAGTCCGTGGACTGAAGCTTTCTTT. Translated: CASSKDSPWTEAFF.

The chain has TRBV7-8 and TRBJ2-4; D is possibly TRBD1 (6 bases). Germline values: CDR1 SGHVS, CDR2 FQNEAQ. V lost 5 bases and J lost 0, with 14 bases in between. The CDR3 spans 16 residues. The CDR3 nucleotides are TGTGCCAGCAGCCCCAGACAGGCCCTAGCCAAAAACATTCAGTACTTC. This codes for CASSPRQALAKNIQYF.

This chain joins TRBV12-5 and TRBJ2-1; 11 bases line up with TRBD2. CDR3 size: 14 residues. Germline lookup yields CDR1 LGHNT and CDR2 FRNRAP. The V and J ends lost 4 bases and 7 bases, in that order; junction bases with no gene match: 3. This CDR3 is CASGSLAGGNEQFF. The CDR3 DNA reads TGTGCTAGTGGTTCCCTAGCGGGAGGTAATGAGCAGTTCTTC.

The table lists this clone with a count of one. The DNA of the CDR3 is TGTGCCAGCAGTTGGTTACAGGTTGGTACGCAGTATTTT. Encoded protein: CASSWLQVGTQYF. The rearrangement uses TRBV6-2 or TRBV6-3 and TRBJ2-3; D perhaps matches TRBD1 (5 bases). The CDR3 is 13 amino acids. Trimming took 4 bases from V and 8 from J, leaving 13 bases between them. Germline CDR1 MNHEY, CDR2 SVGEGT.

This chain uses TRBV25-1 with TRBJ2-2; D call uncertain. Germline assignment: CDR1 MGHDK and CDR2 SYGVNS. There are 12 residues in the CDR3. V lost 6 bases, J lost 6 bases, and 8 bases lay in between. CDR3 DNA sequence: TGTGCCAGCAGATTTGGAGCCGGGGAGCTGTTTTTT. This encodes CASRFGAGELFF.

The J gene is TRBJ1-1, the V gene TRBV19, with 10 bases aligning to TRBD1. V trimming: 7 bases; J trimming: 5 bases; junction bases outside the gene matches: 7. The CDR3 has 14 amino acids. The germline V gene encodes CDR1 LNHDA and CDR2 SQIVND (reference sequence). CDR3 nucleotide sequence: TGTGCCAGTACCCCGGACAGGGGGAGGACTGAAGCTTTCTTT. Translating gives CASTPDRGRTEAFF.

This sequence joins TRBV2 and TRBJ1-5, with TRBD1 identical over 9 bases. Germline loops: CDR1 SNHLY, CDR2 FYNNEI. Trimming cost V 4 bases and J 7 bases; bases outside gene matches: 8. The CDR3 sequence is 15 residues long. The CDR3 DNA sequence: TGTGCCAGCAGTGTGTCCCGGACAGGGGTCCAGCCCCAGCATTTT. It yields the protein CASSVSRTGVQPQHF. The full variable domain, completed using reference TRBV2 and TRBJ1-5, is EPEVTQTPSHQVTQMGQEVILRCVPISNHLYFYWYRQILGQKVEFLVSFYNNEISEKSEIFDDQFSVERPDGSNFTLKIRSTKLEDSAMYFCASSVSRTGVQPQHFGDGTRLSIL.

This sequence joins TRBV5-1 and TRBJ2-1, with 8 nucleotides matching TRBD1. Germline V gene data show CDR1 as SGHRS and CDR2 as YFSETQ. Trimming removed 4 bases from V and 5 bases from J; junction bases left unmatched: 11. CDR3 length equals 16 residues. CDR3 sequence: CASSLGSGQVDNEQFF. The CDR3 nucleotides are TGCGCCAGCAGCCTGGGGTCGGGACAGGTAGACAATGAGCAGTTCTTC.

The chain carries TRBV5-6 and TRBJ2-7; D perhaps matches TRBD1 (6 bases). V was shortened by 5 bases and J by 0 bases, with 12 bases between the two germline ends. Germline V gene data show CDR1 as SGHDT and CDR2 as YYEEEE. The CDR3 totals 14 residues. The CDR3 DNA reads TGTGCCAGCAGTTCTACAGGGAGCTCCTACGAGCAGTACTTC. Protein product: CASSSTGSSYEQYF.

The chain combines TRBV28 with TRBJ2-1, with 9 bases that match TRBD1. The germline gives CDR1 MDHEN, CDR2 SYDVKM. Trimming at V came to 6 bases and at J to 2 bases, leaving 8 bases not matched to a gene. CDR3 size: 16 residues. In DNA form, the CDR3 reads TGTGCCAGCAGCCCCGCCGGGACAGGGACCTACAATGAGCAGTTCTTC. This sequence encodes CASSPAGTGTYNEQFF.

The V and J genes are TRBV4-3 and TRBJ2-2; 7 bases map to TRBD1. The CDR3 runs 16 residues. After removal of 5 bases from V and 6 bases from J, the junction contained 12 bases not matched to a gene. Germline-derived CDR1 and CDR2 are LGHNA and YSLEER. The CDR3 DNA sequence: TGCGCCAGCAGCGAAAAGGGAACAGGGGAGCCCGGGGAGCTGTTTTTT. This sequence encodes CASSEKGTGEPGELFF.

CDR3 coding DNA: TGCGCCAGCAGCCAAGATCACAGCGGGGCCTACGAGCAGTACTTC. Protein sequence: CASSQDHSGAYEQYF. The V gene is TRBV4-3, the J gene TRBJ2-7; 7 bases line up with TRBD2. This CDR3 comprises 15 residues. V shed 0 bases, J shed 2 bases, and the junction held 4 bases outside the gene matches. CDR1 and CDR2 (germline): LGHNA, YSLEER.

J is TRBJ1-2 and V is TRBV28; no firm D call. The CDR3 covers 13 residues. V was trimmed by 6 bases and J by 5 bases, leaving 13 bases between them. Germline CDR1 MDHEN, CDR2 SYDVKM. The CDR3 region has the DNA TGTGCCAGCAGCCGAACAGATATATATGGCTACACCTTC. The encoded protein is CASSRTDIYGYTF.

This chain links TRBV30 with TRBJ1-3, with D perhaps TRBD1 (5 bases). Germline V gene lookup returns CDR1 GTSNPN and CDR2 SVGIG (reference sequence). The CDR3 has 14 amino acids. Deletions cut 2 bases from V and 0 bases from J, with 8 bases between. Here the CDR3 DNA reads TGTGCCTGGAGTACAGGACGCTCTGGAAACACCATATATTTT. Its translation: CAWSTGRSGNTIYF.

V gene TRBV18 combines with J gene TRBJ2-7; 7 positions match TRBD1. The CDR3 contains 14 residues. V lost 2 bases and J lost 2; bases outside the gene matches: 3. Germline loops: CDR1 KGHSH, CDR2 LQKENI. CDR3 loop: CASSPGTEAYEQYF. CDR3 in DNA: TGTGCCAGCTCACCAGGGACAGAAGCCTACGAGCAGTACTTC.

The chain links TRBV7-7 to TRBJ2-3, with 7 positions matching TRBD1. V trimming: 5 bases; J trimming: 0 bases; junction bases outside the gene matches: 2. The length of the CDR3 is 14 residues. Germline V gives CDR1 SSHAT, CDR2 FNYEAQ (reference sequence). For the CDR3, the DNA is TGTGCCAGCAGCCCGGACAGGAGCACAGATACGCAGTATTTT. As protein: CASSPDRSTDTQYF.

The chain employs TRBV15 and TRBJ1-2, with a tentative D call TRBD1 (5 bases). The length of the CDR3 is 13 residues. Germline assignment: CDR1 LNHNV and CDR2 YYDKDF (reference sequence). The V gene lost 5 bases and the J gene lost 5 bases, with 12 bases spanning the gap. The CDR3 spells CATSVDREYGYTF. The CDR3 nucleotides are TGTGCCACCAGCGTCGACAGAGAGTATGGCTACACCTTC.

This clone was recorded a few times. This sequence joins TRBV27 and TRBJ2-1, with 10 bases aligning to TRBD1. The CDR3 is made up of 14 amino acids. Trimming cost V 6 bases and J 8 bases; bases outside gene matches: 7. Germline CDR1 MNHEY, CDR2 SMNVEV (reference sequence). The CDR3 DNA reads TGTGCCAGCAGCGACAGGGGGCCTAACGATGAGCAGTTCTTC. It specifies CASSDRGPNDEQFF.

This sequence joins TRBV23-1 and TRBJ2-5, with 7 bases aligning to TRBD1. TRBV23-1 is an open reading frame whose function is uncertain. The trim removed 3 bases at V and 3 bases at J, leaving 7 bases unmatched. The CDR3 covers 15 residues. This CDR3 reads CASSHSGQLKETQYF. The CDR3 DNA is TGCGCCAGCAGTCATTCGGGACAGTTAAAAGAGACCCAGTACTTC.

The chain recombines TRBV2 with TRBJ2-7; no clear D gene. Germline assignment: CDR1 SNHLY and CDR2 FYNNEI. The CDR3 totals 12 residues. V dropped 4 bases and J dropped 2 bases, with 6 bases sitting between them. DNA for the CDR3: TGTGCCAGCAGTGTGACAACCTACGAGCAGTACTTC. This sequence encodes CASSVTTYEQYF.

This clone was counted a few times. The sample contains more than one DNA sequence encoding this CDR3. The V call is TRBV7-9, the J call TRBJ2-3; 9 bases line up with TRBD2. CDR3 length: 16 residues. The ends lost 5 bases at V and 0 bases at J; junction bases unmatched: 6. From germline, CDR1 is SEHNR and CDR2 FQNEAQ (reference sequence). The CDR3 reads CASSPGLALSTDTQYF. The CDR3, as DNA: TGTGCCAGCAGCCCCGGACTAGCGTTAAGCACAGATACGCAGTATTTT.

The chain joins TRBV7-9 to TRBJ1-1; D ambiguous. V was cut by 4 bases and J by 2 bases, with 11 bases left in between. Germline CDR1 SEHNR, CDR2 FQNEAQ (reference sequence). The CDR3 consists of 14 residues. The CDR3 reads CASSSGLINTEAFF. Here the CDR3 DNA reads TGTGCCAGCAGCTCAGGACTCATCAACACTGAAGCTTTCTTT.

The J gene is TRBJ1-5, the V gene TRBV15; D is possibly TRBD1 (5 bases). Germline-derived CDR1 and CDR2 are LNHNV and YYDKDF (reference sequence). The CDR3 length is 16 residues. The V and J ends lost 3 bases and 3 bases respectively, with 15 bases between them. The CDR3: CATSSLGQGYNQPQHF. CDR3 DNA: TGTGCCACCAGCAGTCTTGGGCAGGGATACAATCAGCCCCAGCATTTT.

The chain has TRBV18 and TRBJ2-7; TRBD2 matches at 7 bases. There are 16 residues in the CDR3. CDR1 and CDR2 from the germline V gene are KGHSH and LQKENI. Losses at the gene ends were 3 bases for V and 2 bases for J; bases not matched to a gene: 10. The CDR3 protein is CASSPPLLGGAYEQYF. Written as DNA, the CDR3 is TGTGCCAGCTCACCTCCCCTTTTGGGAGGGGCCTACGAGCAGTACTTC.

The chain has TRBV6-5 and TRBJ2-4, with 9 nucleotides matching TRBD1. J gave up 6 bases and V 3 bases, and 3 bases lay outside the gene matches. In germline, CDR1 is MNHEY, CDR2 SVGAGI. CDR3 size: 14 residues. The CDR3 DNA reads TGTGCCAGCAGTTATGGACAGGGGAGAAACATTCAGTACTTC. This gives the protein CASSYGQGRNIQYF.

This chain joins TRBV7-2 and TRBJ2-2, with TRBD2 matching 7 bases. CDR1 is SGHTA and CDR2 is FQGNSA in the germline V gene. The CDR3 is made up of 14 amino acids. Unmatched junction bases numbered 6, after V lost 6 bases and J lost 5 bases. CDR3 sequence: CASRWGGRTGELFF. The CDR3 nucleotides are TGTGCCAGCAGGTGGGGAGGGCGAACCGGGGAGCTGTTTTTT.

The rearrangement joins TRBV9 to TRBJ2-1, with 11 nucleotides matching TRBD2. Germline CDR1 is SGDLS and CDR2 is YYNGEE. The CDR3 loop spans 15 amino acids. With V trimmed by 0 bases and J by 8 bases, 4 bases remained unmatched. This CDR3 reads CASSVVAGGPDEQFF. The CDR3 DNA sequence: TGTGCCAGCAGCGTAGTAGCGGGGGGGCCGGATGAGCAGTTCTTC.

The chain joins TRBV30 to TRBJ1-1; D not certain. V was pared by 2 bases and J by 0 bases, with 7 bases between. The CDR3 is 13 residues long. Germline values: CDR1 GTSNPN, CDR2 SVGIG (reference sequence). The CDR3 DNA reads TGTGCCTGGAGTAGAGGGATGAACACTGAAGCTTTCTTT. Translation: CAWSRGMNTEAFF.

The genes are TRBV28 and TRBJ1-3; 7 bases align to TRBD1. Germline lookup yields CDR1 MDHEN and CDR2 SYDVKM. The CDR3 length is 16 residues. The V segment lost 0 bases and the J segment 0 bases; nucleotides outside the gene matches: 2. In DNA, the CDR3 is TGTGCCAGCAGTTTATGGGGACAGCGCTCTGGAAACACCATATATTTT. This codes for CASSLWGQRSGNTIYF.